Listed below are T cell receptor beta chains from one sample, sequenced in a study of Graves' ophthalmopathy and Graves' hyperthyroidism. Each CDR3 protein is one row after TCRdb ran MiXCR on the multiplex PCR reads. The sample lists about 550,000 distinct CDR3 sequences, about 40% seen once, with 3.5% to 5% in the top ten. Sample: peripheral blood or thyroid tissue (not recorded which). These receptors were taken from an adult man with Graves' hyperthyroidism. CDR3s include the opening cysteine and the closing phenylalanine or tryptophan. Fields, in order: CDR3 length, J gene, clone size, V gene, D gene, CDR3 protein, CDR3 DNA. The D gene is left open where the match is weak. Where a row states a size, it is once, few, many or the class of an expanded clone; other rows omit it.

>13|TRBJ2-7|.|TRBV29-1|TRBD2
CSVEKRGYNEQYF
TGCAGCGTTGAGAAGCGGGGGTACAATGAGCAGTACTTC
>16|TRBJ1-6|once|TRBV7-2|.
CASSPTTGSYSSPLHF
TGTGCCAGCAGCCCTACCACGGGATCCTATAGTTCACCCCTCCACTTT
>14|TRBJ2-7|.|TRBV15|.
CATSLGQGQPQQYF
TGTGCCACCAGCTTAGGACAAGGTCAGCCCCAGCAGTACTTC
>13|TRBJ1-2|.|TRBV7-3|.
CASSPGRTNGYTF
TGTGCCAGCAGCCCCGGACGTACGAATGGCTACACCTTC
>15|TRBJ1-5|.|TRBV28|TRBD1
CASSLYRGQSQPQHF
TGTGCCAGCAGTTTATACAGGGGGCAGAGTCAGCCCCAGCATTTT
>13|TRBJ2-7|many|TRBV20-1|TRBD2
CSAVGTSGYEQYF
TGCAGTGCTGTAGGGACTAGCGGATACGAGCAGTACTTC
>14|TRBJ1-2|once|TRBV29-1|.
CSVEALPMGGGYTF
TGCAGCGTTGAAGCCTTACCCATGGGAGGAGGCTACACCTTC
>14|TRBJ1-2|.|TRBV27|TRBD1
CASGGGGGNYGYTF
TGTGCCAGCGGGGGCGGAGGGGGCAACTATGGCTACACCTTC
>14|TRBJ2-5|.|TRBV5-1|.
CASSPGGGWETQYF
TGCGCCAGCAGCCCGGGAGGGGGCTGGGAGACCCAGTACTTC
>13|TRBJ1-4|.|TRBV10-3|.
CAISAAESEKLFF
TGTGCCATCAGTGCTGCCGAAAGTGAAAAACTGTTTTTT
>12|TRBJ1-2|many|TRBV19|.
CASSQEGGGYTF
TGTGCCAGTAGTCAAGAGGGAGGCGGCTACACCTTC
>15|TRBJ2-7|.|TRBV6-1|.
CASSENRANSYEQYF
TGTGCCAGCAGTGAAAACAGGGCAAACTCCTACGAGCAGTACTTC
>15|TRBJ2-3|few|TRBV7-6|.
CASSRRQGSTDTQYF
TGTGCCAGCAGCCGAAGGCAGGGTAGCACAGATACGCAGTATTTT
>15|TRBJ1-1|.|TRBV5-1|.
CASSNGTFGNTEAFF
TGCGCCAGCAGCAACGGGACATTTGGAAACACTGAAGCTTTCTTT
>14|TRBJ1-1|.|TRBV24-1|.
CATSEGAWNTEAFF
TGTGCCACCAGTGAAGGGGCTTGGAACACTGAAGCTTTCTTT
>14|TRBJ1-4|many|TRBV5-8|.
CASSLDRLNEKLFF
TGTGCCAGCAGTCTTGACAGGCTTAATGAAAAACTGTTTTTT
>12|TRBJ2-5|many|TRBV10-3|.
CAISVLGETQYF
TGTGCCATCAGTGTTCTAGGAGAGACCCAGTACTTC
>16|TRBJ2-3|.|TRBV5-1|TRBD2
CASSSQREGPADTQYF
TGCGCCAGCAGCTCCCAGCGGGAGGGCCCGGCAGATACGCAGTATTTT
>13|TRBJ2-5|many|TRBV12-3/TRBV12-4|.
CASSFGASEGQYF
TGTGCCAGCAGTTTCGGAGCCTCCGAGGGCCAGTACTTC
>15|TRBJ1-5|many|TRBV12-3/TRBV12-4|.
CASSTGYWGSQPQHF
TGTGCCAGCAGTACAGGGTATTGGGGGAGTCAGCCCCAGCATTTT
>14|TRBJ2-7|.|TRBV9|.
CASSNTGIYYEQYF
TGTGCCAGCAGTAATACAGGGATATACTACGAGCAGTACTTC
>15|TRBJ2-2|many|TRBV6-4|.
CASGEGGANTGELFF
TGTGCCAGCGGAGAGGGGGGAGCGAACACCGGGGAGCTGTTTTTT
>20|TRBJ2-7|.|TRBV7-9|TRBD2
CASTPPPGLAKQKRSYEQYF
TGTGCCAGCACCCCCCCCCCGGGACTAGCGAAACAAAAGCGGTCCTACGAGCAGTACTTC
>15|TRBJ2-3|.|TRBV7-9|.
CASSTNRQGTDTQYF
TGTGCCAGCAGCACGAACCGACAGGGCACAGATACGCAGTATTTT
>15|TRBJ1-4|few|TRBV7-9|TRBD1
CASSLRGGINEKLFF
TGTGCCAGCAGCTTAAGAGGGGGCATTAATGAAAAACTGTTTTTT
>13|TRBJ1-6|many|TRBV30|TRBD1
CAWGDRPNSPLHF
TGTGCCTGGGGGGACAGACCCAATTCACCCCTCCACTTT
>16|TRBJ1-2|.|TRBV9|TRBD1
CASSGLTGAGNYGYTF
TGTGCCAGCAGCGGTCTGACAGGGGCCGGCAACTATGGCTACACCTTC
>15|TRBJ1-5|many|TRBV27|.
CASSPDSYSNQPQHF
TGTGCCAGCAGCCCGGACAGCTATAGCAATCAGCCCCAGCATTTT
>15|TRBJ2-1|.|TRBV14|TRBD2
CASSPGTSGGAGQFF
TGTGCCAGCAGCCCGGGGACTAGCGGGGGGGCGGGGCAGTTCTTC
>16|TRBJ1-5|many|TRBV20-1|.
CSAKEWRGTSNQPQHF
TGCAGTGCTAAGGAATGGAGGGGTACTAGCAATCAGCCCCAGCATTTT
>16|TRBJ2-2|.|TRBV19|.
CASSMGQGGLSGELFF
TGTGCCAGTAGTATGGGGCAGGGAGGTCTATCCGGGGAGCTGTTTTTT